This T cell receptor (beta chain) derives from a study of blood T cell repertoires in COVID-19. The wider study: Donors in the United States, Italy and Spain gave samples during acute or convalescent COVID-19.

In the authors' workflow: From reference gene primer amplification, estimates of nucleated cell counts were derived. This table comes from immunoSEQ multiplex PCR, and its TCRdb copy is limited to in-frame clones, with some not included. Clonal size and the V and J genes are those of that table, whereas D and trimming came from the DNA. In the table there are about 210,000 clones, 84% of which are singletons. This clone has a single count. CDR3 size: 13 residues. With 1 base removed from V and 10 bases from J, the gap between germline ends came to 13 bases. From germline, CDR1 is SGHTA and CDR2 FQGNSA.

This sequence joins TRBV7-2 and TRBJ1-1; weak D call: TRBD1 (5 bases). The sample was peripheral blood. The sequence was obtained from a man aged 50 to 60 with active or convalescent COVID-19. The chain's CDR3 is CASSLGRQTRAFF. CDR3 DNA: TGTGCCAGCAGCTTAGGGCGACAGACCAGAGCTTTCTTT.